A single sample is the source of the 4 T cell receptor beta chains below, sequenced in a study of T cells in Graves' hyperthyroidism and ophthalmopathy. What was amplified from RNA transcripts were TCR beta CDR3 regions. During a first-round RT-PCR of the TCR CDR3, the HTBI primer set was used. TCRdb reanalysed the multiplex PCR reads using MiXCR and keeps one entry per CDR3 protein. The top ten hold 7.8% of the sample, which has some 270,000 distinct CDR3 sequences, 13% seen once. Sequencing used blood. These receptors originate from a woman aged 25-40 years with Graves' hyperthyroidism that later progressed to Graves' ophthalmopathy.

This clonotype was seen many times. This chain connects TRBV11-2 to TRBJ2-4; 9 nucleotides align to TRBD1. Trimming at V came to 2 bases and at J to 3 bases, leaving 5 bases not matched to a gene. The CDR3 totals 16 residues. CDR1 is SGHAT, CDR2 FQNNGV, per germline. CDR3 residues: CASSLTDRGVKNIQYF. The CDR3 DNA reads as TGTGCCAGCAGCTTAACTGACAGGGGGGTCAAAAACATTCAGTACTTC.

This clonotype was observed at least ten times. V usage is TRBV18 and J usage is TRBJ2-1, with no clear D. This CDR3 region has 13 residues. Germline lookup yields CDR1 KGHSH and CDR2 LQKENI. Trimming shortened V by 3 bases and J by 7 bases, and 10 bases separated the two germline ends. The CDR3 bases are TGTGCCAGCTCACCCCCCTCCGTGAATGAGCAGTTCTTC. Amino acids: CASSPPSVNEQFF.

This clonotype was seen ten or more times. The CDR3 sequence: CASSLVGGGRASTDTQYF. CDR3 sequence (DNA): TGTGCCAGCAGCTTAGTCGGGGGTGGCAGGGCCTCCACAGATACGCAGTATTTT. The chain has TRBV7-9 and TRBJ2-3; maybe TRBD2 (6 bases). V gave up 1 base and J gave up 2 bases, with 19 bases separating them. Germline lookup yields CDR1 SEHNR and CDR2 FQNEAQ (reference sequence). This CDR3 is 18 amino acids long.

The rearrangement links TRBV11-2 to TRBJ2-7; TRBD2 agrees at 7 bases. Germline trimming cut 5 bases from V and 0 bases from J; bases unmatched to any gene: 4. The CDR3 sequence is 14 residues long. Germline CDR1 reads SGHAT; CDR2 reads FQNNGV. The CDR3 region is CASSPGLVSYEQYF. DNA for the CDR3: TGTGCCAGCAGCCCCGGACTAGTCTCCTACGAGCAGTACTTC. The whole variable domain, filled in from reference TRBV11-2 and TRBJ2-7, reads EAGVAQSPRYKIIEKRQSVAFWCNPISGHATLYWYQQILGQGPKLLIQFQNNGVVDDSQLPKDRFSAERLKGVDSTLKIQPAKLEDSAVYLCASSPGLVSYEQYFGPGTRLTVT.